Following are 24 T cell receptor beta chains from one sample sequenced in a study of spatial heterogeneity in lung cancer. Each CDR3 protein is one row after TCRdb ran MiXCR on the 5' RACE reads. The sample consists of roughly 99,000 distinct CDR3 sequences, roughly 19% of them appearing once. Described time point: blood at routine non-recurrence follow-up after resection. The sample consisted of PBMCs, taken at follow-up. The receptor source for this set is a male donor with early-stage non-small cell lung cancer.

The chain recombines TRBV6-6 with TRBJ1-4, with no clear D. In germline, CDR1 is MNHNY, CDR2 SVGAGI (reference sequence). The CDR3 loop spans 16 amino acids. V lost 4 bases to trimming and J lost 8 bases, with 20 bases between them. CDR3 DNA: TGTGCCAGCAGTTTCTCGGCAGGCCCCCGGCGGGAAAAACTGTTTTTT. It is translated as CASSFSAGPRREKLFF.

This rearrangement joins TRBV6-1 to TRBJ2-7; 10 bases are a match to TRBD1. The length of the CDR3 is 16 residues. V lost 0 bases, J lost 1 base, and 3 bases stayed unmatched. Germline loops: CDR1 MNHNS, CDR2 SASEGT. The CDR3 sequence: CASSEARDRGSYEQYF. The CDR3 DNA is TGTGCCAGCAGTGAAGCAAGGGACAGGGGATCCTACGAGCAGTACTTC.

V usage is TRBV2 and J usage is TRBJ2-1, with D possibly TRBD1 on 5 matching bases. Per germline, CDR1 SNHLY and CDR2 FYNNEI. Trimming pared 7 bases from V and 0 bases from J, leaving 13 bases between. This CDR3 is 15 amino acids long. The CDR3 DNA follows: TGTGCCAGCACATCGACAGAGAGCTCCTACAATGAGCAGTTCTTC. This translates into CASTSTESSYNEQFF.

In this sample, this clonotype turned up a few times. The chain recombines TRBV20-1 with TRBJ2-2; D remains ambiguous. The V end lost 3 bases, the J end lost 0 bases, and 8 bases lay between the germline ends. The CDR3 is 14 residues long. Per germline, CDR1 DFQATT and CDR2 SNEGSKA (reference sequence). Here the CDR3 DNA reads TGCAGTGCTAGGGACCTGTCGAACACCGGGGAGCTGTTTTTT. Its translation is CSARDLSNTGELFF.

This chain uses TRBV24-1 with TRBJ2-1, with D perhaps matching TRBD1 or TRBD2 (5 bases each). Looked up from germline, CDR1 is KGHDR and CDR2 is SFDVKD. V was clipped by 9 bases and J by 2 bases, with 10 bases between them. The CDR3 runs to 13 residues. The CDR3 spells CATSGTTYNEQFF. In DNA, the CDR3 is TGTGCCACCTCCGGGACCACCTACAATGAGCAGTTCTTC.

This clonotype was seen a few times. This sequence joins TRBV10-2 and TRBJ1-5, with 8 nucleotides matching TRBD1. The CDR3 contains 14 residues. Trimming cost V 6 bases and J 2 bases; bases outside gene matches: 3. Germline assignment: CDR1 WSHSY and CDR2 SAAADI. CDR3 nucleotides: TGCGCCAGCAGCGAGACAGGGGGCAATCAGCCCCAGCATTTT. Its protein product is CASSETGGNQPQHF.

This clonotype was seen repeatedly, ten times or more. The chain carries TRBV3-1 and TRBJ2-2; TRBD2 is a possible D gene (5 bases). CDR1 and CDR2 (germline): LGHDT, YNNKEL (reference sequence). The CDR3 contains 17 residues. Trimming pared 1 base from V and 7 bases from J, leaving 19 bases between. In DNA form, the CDR3 reads TGTGCCAGCAGCCAAGTTTTTGGGAAGGAGGAACGCGGGGAGCTGTTTTTT. This codes for CASSQVFGKEERGELFF.

This sequence joins TRBV5-1 and TRBJ2-2; no definite D call. Trimming shortened V by 1 base and J by 2 bases, and 9 bases separated the two germline ends. This CDR3 comprises 15 residues. The germline V gene encodes CDR1 SGHRS and CDR2 YFSETQ. CDR3 region: CASSLYDRNTGELFF. In DNA form, the CDR3 reads TGCGCCAGCAGCTTGTACGACCGAAACACCGGGGAGCTGTTTTTT.

This clonotype was detected ten times or more. This rearrangement joins TRBV6-5 to TRBJ2-1; D is undetermined. Trimming left V 6 bases short and J 7 bases short, with 19 bases between. The CDR3 consists of 15 residues. The germline V gene encodes CDR1 MNHEY and CDR2 SVGAGI. The CDR3 protein is CASSLSGWVKNEQFF. In DNA, the CDR3 is TGTGCCAGCAGCCTCTCTGGTTGGGTTAAAAATGAGCAGTTCTTC.

This clonotype was picked up a small number of times. The chain links TRBV6-5 to TRBJ1-2, with a weak D call TRBD1 (6 bases). This CDR3 contains 23 residues. Germline CDR1 MNHEY, CDR2 SVGAGI. Deletions cut 0 bases from V and 3 bases from J, with 35 bases between. Here the CDR3 DNA reads TGTGCCAGCAGTTACTCGCAAACATCCCGAGGACTTCGGGGGGACACCCTCCACTATGGCTACACCTTC. It codes for CASSYSQTSRGLRGDTLHYGYTF.

This clonotype was recorded many times. The V call is TRBV30, the J call TRBJ1-1; D gene uncertain. CDR3 length equals 13 residues. V shed 5 bases and J shed 0 bases, with 10 bases lying between them. The germline V gene has CDR1 GTSNPN and CDR2 SVGIG (reference sequence). The DNA of the CDR3 is TGTGCCTGGGACCGACAAGTGAACACTGAAGCTTTCTTT. Amino acids: CAWDRQVNTEAFF.

This clonotype was counted only a few times. This sequence joins TRBV5-4 and TRBJ2-1; 13 bases match TRBD2. Germline CDR1 is SGHNT and CDR2 is YYREEE (reference sequence). V was clipped by 6 bases and J by 10 bases; unmatched bases: 10. The CDR3 spans 15 residues. CDR3 coding DNA: TGTGCCAGCACCCAGGTGGGGACTAGCGGGGCCGAGCAGTTCTTC. This sequence encodes CASTQVGTSGAEQFF.

The genes are TRBV19 and TRBJ2-7, with 8 bases matching TRBD2. Germline loops: CDR1 LNHDA, CDR2 SQIVND (reference sequence). CDR3 length: 16 residues. Trimming at V came to 6 bases and at J to 2 bases, leaving 12 bases not matched to a gene. The CDR3 reads CASSIRSSGPPYEQYF. CDR3 DNA: TGTGCCAGTAGCATTCGGTCTAGCGGGCCACCCTACGAGCAGTACTTC.

V is TRBV6-2 or TRBV6-3 and J is TRBJ2-7; D may be TRBD1 or TRBD2 (5 bases each). Germline V CDR1 and CDR2: MNHEY, SVGEGT. This CDR3 is 13 amino acids long. V was pared by 6 bases and J by 3 bases, with 12 bases between. CDR3 in amino acids: CASSRGLNYEQYV. The CDR3 DNA is TGTGCCAGCAGCCGGGGCCTGAACTACGAGCAGTACGTC.

V usage is TRBV30 and J usage is TRBJ1-5; D gene ambiguous. CDR1 and CDR2 (germline): GTSNPN, SVGIG (reference sequence). V gave up 3 bases and J gave up 4 bases, with 10 bases separating them. CDR3 length: 13 amino acids. The CDR3 DNA reads as TGTGCCTGGAGGGGAAGAGGGAATCAGCCCCAGCATTTT. Protein product: CAWRGRGNQPQHF.

The chain uses TRBV11-3 and TRBJ2-1; 7 positions match TRBD1. Germline V gene lookup returns CDR1 SGHNT and CDR2 YENEEA. This CDR3 is built from 14 residues. V dropped 4 bases and J dropped 4; count of bases not matched to a gene: 4. The CDR3 DNA is TGTGCCAGCAGCTCCCGGACAGGATACAATGAGCAGTTCTTC. This gives the protein CASSSRTGYNEQFF.

This clonotype occurred a few times. The CDR3 DNA follows: TGTGCCAGCAGCTTGGGAGGGGGATGGACGCAGTTCTTC. It codes for CASSLGGGWTQFF. The chain couples TRBV7-9 to TRBJ2-1, with D possibly matching TRBD2 (7 bases). The CDR3 consists of 13 residues. Germline assignment: CDR1 SEHNR and CDR2 FQNEAQ (reference sequence). Trimming pared 3 bases from V and 12 bases from J, leaving 15 bases between.

This chain links TRBV6-2 or TRBV6-3 with TRBJ1-1; D unresolved. The CDR3 is 13 amino acids. The germline V gene has CDR1 MNHEY and CDR2 SVGEGT. Trimming cost V 6 bases and J 1 base, with 9 bases left between them. The CDR3 nucleotides read TGTGCCAGCAGGGACCCTAGGAACACTGAAGCTTTCTTT. As protein: CASRDPRNTEAFF.

The chain couples TRBV7-2 to TRBJ1-1; D is possibly TRBD1 (5 bases). This CDR3 comprises 14 residues. CDR1 is SGHTA, CDR2 FQGNSA, per germline. The V end lost 3 bases, the J end lost 1 base, and 9 bases lay between the germline ends. CDR3 in DNA: TGTGCCAGCAGCTTGGCGACAGCGAACACTGAAGCTTTCTTT. Residues: CASSLATANTEAFF. The variable domain in full, completed from reference TRBV7-2 and TRBJ1-1, reads GAGVSQSPSNKVTEKGKDVELRCDPISGHTALYWYRQSLGQGLEFLIYFQGNSAPDKSGLPSDRFSAERTGGSVSTLTIQRTQQEDSAVYLCASSLATANTEAFFGQGTRLTVV.

The chain has TRBV4-2 and TRBJ1-2; 7 bases line up with TRBD1. This CDR3 is 16 amino acids long. The V gene's germline CDR1 is LGHNA and CDR2 YNFKEQ. The junction had 5 bases not matched to a gene; V was cut back by 1 base and J by 0 bases. This CDR3 reads CASSQVDGTANYGYTF. The CDR3, as DNA: TGTGCCAGCAGCCAAGTTGACGGGACAGCTAACTATGGCTACACCTTC.

This clonotype showed up just a few times. The genes are TRBV25-1 and TRBJ1-1; no reliable D call. There are 15 residues in the CDR3. Trimming removed 2 bases from V and 5 bases from J, with 15 bases in between. Per germline, CDR1 MGHDK and CDR2 SYGVNS. In DNA, the CDR3 is TGTGCCAGCAGTGAAGGAGCAGGCGGGAGAACTGAAGCTTTCTTT. Its translation: CASSEGAGGRTEAFF.

The chain joins TRBV6-2 or TRBV6-3 to TRBJ2-7; 14 bases fit TRBD2. The V segment lost 6 bases and the J segment 2 bases; nucleotides outside the gene matches: 3. The CDR3 has 15 amino acids. CDR1 and CDR2 (germline): MNHEY, SVGEGT. Here the CDR3 DNA reads TGTGCCAGCAGCAAGACTAGCGGGGGGGCCTACGAGCAGTACGTC. Translated: CASSKTSGGAYEQYV.

This clonotype was seen at least ten times. As DNA, the CDR3 is TGTGCCAGCAGTTCGACTAGCGGACCCTCCTACGAGCAGTACTTC. Translated: CASSSTSGPSYEQYF. The chain is built from TRBV11-2 and TRBJ2-7; 9 nucleotides line up with TRBD2. CDR3 length equals 15 residues. Germline V lookup: CDR1 SGHAT, CDR2 FQNNGV. V shed 6 bases, J shed 0 bases, and the junction held 6 bases outside the gene matches.

Ten or more counts support this clonotype. The chain couples TRBV18 to TRBJ1-1; tentative D call: TRBD1 (5 bases). Trimming removed 6 bases at V and 10 bases at J, with 21 bases between. The CDR3 spans 14 residues. Germline-derived CDR1 and CDR2 are KGHSH and LQKENI. This chain's CDR3 is CASSGTQGGRRAFF. The CDR3 nucleotides are TGTGCCAGCTCGGGGACTCAGGGAGGGAGGCGAGCTTTCTTT.